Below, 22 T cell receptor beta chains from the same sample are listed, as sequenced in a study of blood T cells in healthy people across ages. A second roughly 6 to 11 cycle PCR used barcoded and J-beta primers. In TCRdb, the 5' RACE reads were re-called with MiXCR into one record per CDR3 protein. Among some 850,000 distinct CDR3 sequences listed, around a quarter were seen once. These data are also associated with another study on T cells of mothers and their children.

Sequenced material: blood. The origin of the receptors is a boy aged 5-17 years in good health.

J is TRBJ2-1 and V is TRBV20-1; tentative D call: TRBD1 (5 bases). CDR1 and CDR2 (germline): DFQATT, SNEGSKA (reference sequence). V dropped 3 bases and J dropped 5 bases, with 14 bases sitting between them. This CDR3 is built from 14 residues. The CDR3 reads CSARQGKGDNEQFF. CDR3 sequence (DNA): TGCAGTGCTAGGCAAGGGAAAGGGGACAATGAGCAGTTCTTC.

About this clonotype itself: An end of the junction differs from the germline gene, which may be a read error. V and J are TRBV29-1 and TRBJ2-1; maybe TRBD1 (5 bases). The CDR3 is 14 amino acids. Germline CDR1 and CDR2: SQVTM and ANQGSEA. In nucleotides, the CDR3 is TGCAGTGTTGAAGAGGACGAGGACAACAATGAGCAGTTCTTC. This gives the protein CSVEEDEDNNEQFF.

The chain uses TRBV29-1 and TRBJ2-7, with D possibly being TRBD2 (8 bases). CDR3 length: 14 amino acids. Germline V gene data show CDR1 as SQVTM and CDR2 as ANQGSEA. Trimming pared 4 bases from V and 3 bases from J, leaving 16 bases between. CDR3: CSVAGGAGDYEQYF. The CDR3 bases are TGCAGCGTTGCAGGGGGAGCGGGAGACTACGAGCAGTACTTC.

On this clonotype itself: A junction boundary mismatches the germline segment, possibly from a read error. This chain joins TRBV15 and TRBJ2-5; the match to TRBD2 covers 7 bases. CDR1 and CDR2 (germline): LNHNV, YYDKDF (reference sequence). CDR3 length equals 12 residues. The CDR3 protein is CATSSLGGYEFF. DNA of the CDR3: TGTGCCACCAGCAGCCTGGGGGGGTATGAGTTCTTC.

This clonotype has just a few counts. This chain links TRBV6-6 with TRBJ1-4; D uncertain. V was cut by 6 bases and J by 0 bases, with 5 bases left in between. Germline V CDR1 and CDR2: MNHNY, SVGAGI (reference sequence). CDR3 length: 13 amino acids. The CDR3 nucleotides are TGTGCCAGCAGATTGGCAACTAATGAAAAACTGTTTTTT. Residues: CASRLATNEKLFF.

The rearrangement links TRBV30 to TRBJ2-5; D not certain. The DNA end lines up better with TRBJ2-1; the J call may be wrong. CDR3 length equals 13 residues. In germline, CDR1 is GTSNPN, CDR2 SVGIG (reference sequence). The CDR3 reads CAWSAPLAYEQFF. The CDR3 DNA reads TGTGCCTGGAGCGCTCCCCTGGCTTATGAGCAGTTCTTC.

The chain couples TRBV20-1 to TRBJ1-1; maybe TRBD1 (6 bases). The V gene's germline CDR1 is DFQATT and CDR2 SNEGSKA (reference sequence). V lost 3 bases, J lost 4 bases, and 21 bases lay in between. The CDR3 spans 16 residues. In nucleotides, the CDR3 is TGCAGTGCTAGCCCGACACACAGGGTTGGGGGCACTGAAGCTTTCTTT. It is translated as CSASPTHRVGGTEAFF.

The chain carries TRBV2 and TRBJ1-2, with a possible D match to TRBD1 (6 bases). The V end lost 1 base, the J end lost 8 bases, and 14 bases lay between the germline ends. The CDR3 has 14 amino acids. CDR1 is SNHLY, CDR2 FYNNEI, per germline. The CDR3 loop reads CASSEGTAPMGYTF. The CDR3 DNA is TGTGCCAGCAGTGAAGGGACAGCGCCTATGGGCTACACCTTC. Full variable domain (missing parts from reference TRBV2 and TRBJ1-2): EPEVTQTPSHQVTQMGQEVILRCVPISNHLYFYWYRQILGQKVEFLVSFYNNEISEKSEIFDDQFSVERPDGSNFTLKIRSTKLEDSAMYFCASSEGTAPMGYTFGSGTRLTVV.

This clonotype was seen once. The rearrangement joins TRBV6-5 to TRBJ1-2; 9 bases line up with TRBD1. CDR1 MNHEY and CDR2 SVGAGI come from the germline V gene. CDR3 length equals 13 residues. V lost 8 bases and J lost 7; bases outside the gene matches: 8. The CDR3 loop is CASGTGGAGGYTF. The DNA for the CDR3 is TGTGCCAGCGGAACAGGGGGCGCCGGTGGCTACACCTTC.

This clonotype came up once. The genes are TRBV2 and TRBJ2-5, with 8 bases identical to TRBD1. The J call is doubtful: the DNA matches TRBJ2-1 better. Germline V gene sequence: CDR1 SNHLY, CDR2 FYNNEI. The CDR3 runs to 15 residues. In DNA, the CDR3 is TGTGCCAGCAGTGAGAGCAGACAGGGGTACAATGAGCAGTTCTTC. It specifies CASSESRQGYNEQFF.

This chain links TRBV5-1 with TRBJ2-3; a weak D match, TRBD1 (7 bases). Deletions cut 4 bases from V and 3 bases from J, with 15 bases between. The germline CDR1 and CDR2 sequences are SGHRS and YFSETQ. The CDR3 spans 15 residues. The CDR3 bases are TGCGCCAGCAGCCTGGAGGGACAGCCTACAGATACGCAGTATTTT. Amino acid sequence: CASSLEGQPTDTQYF.

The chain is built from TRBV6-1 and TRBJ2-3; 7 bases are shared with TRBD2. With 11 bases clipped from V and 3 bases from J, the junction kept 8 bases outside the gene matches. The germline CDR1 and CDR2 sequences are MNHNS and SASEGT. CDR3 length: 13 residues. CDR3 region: CAGRAGSTDTQYF. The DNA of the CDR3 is TGTGCCGGGAGGGCGGGGAGTACAGATACGCAGTATTTT.

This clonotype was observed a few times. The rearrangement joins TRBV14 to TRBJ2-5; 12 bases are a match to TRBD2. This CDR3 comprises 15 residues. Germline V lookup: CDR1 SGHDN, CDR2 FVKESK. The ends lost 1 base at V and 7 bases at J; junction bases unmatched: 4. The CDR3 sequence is CASSQGLAGVGTQYF. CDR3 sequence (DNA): TGTGCCAGCAGCCAAGGACTAGCGGGAGTGGGGACCCAGTACTTC.

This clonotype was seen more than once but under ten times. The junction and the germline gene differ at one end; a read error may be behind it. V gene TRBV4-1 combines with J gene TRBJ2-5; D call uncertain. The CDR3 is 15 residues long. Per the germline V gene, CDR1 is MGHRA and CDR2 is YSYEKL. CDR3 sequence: CASSQGWRNQETQSF. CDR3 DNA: TGCGCCAGCAGCCAAGGTTGGCGAAACCAAGAGACCCAGTCCTTC.

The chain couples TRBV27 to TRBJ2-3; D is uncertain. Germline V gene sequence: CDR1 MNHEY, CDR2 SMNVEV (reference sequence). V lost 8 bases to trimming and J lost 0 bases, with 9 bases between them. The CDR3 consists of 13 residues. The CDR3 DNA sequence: TGTGCCAGCGCAATCTCTAGCACAGATACGCAGTATTTT. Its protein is CASAISSTDTQYF.

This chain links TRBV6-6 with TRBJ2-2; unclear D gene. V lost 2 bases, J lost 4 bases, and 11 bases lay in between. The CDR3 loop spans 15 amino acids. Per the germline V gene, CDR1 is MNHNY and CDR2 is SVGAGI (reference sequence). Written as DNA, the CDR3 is TGTGCCAGCAGTTACCGCGACGGCATCACCGGGGAGCTGTTTTTT. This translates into CASSYRDGITGELFF.

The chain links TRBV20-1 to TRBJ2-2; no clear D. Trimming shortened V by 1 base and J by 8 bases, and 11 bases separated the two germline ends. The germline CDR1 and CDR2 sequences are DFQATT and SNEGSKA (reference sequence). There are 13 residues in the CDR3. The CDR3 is CSARVRNAGELFF. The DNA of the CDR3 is TGCAGTGCTAGAGTTCGGAACGCTGGGGAGCTGTTTTTT.

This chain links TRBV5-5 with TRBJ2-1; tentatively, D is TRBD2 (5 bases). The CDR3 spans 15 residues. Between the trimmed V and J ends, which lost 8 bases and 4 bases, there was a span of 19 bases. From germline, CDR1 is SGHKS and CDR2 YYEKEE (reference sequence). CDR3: CASTAYGRLYNEQFF. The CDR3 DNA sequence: TGTGCCAGTACGGCTTACGGTAGACTATACAATGAGCAGTTCTTC.

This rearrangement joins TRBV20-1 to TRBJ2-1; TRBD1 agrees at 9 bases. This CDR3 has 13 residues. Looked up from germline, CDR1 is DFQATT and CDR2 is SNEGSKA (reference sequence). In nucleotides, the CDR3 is TGCGGGACCGTGGGACAGGGATACAATGAGCAGTTCTTC. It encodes CGTVGQGYNEQFF.

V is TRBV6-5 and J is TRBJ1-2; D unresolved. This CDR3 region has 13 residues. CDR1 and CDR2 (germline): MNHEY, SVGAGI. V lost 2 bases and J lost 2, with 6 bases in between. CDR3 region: CASSYAKNYGYTF. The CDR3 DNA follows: TGTGCCAGCAGTTACGCGAAAAACTATGGCTACACCTTC.

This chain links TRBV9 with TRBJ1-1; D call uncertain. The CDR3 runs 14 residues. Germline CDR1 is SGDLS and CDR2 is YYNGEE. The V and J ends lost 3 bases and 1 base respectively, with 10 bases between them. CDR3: CASSAQPGNTEAFF. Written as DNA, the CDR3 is TGTGCCAGCAGCGCCCAACCCGGGAACACTGAAGCTTTCTTT.

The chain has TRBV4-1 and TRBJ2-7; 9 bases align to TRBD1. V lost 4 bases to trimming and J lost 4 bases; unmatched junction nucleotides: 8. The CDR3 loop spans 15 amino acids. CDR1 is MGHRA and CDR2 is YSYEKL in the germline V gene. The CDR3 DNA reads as TGCGCCAGCAGCCGGACTCGACAGGGGGATTACGAGCAGTACTTC. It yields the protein CASSRTRQGDYEQYF.